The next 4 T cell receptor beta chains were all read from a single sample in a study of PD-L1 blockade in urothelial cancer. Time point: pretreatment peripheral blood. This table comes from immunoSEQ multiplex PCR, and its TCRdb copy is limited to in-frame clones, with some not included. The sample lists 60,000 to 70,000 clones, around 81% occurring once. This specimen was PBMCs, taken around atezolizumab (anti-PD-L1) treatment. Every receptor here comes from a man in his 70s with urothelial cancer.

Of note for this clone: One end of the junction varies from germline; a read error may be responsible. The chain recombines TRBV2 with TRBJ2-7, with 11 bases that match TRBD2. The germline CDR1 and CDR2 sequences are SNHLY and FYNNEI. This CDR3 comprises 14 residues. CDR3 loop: CASSVGQLAGGVKF. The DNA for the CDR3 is TGTGCCAGCAGTGTGGGGCAGCTAGCGGGAGGCGTTAAATTC.

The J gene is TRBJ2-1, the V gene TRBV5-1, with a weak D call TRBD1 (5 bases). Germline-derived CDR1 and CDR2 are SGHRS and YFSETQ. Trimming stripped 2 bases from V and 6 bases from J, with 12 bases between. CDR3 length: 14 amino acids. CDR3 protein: CASSFQSGFNEQFF. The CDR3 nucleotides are TGCGCCAGCAGCTTTCAATCAGGGTTCAATGAGCAGTTCTTC.

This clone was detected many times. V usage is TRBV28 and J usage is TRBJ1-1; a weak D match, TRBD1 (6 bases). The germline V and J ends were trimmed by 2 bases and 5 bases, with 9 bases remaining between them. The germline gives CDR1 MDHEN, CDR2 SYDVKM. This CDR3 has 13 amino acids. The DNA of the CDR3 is TGTGCCAGCAGTTTACTAGGGGGAACTGAAGCTTTCTTT. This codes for CASSLLGGTEAFF.

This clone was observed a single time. CDR3: CAWSITGNQPQHF. Written as DNA, the CDR3 is TGTGCCTGGAGTATTACAGGCAATCAGCCCCAGCATTTT. V usage is TRBV30 and J usage is TRBJ1-5, with unresolved D. Trimming shortened V by 2 bases and J by 2 bases, and 7 bases separated the two germline ends. CDR1 is GTSNPN and CDR2 is SVGIG in the germline V gene (reference sequence). The length of the CDR3 is 13 residues. Filled out from reference TRBV30 and TRBJ1-5, the complete variable domain reads SQTIHQWPATLVQPVGSPLSLECTVEGTSNPNLYWYRQAAGRGLQLLFYSVGIGQISSEVPQNLSASRPQDRQFILSSKKLLLSDSGFYLCAWSITGNQPQHFGDGTRLSIL.